The 2 T cell receptor beta chains reported below all come from one sample, sequenced in a study of OX40 agonist ivuxolimab in advanced cancers. Here immunoSEQ multiplex PCR was the method, and the copy in TCRdb shows in-frame clones only, minus some. This sample has tens of thousands of clones, with almost 90% found just once. The sample was CD4+ or CD8+ T cells sorted from blood, taken in a trial of the OX40 agonist ivuxolimab. The receptor set was obtained from an adult with an advanced solid tumor such as melanoma, head and neck, liver or kidney cancer.

This clone was seen just once. The gene calls are TRBV4-1 and TRBJ2-3, with D perhaps matching TRBD2 (6 bases). Between the trimmed V and J ends, which lost 1 base and 2 bases, there was a span of 19 bases. Per the germline V gene, CDR1 is MGHRA and CDR2 is YSYEKL. This CDR3 is built from 18 residues. The CDR3 here is CASSQGEVGGTHTDTQYF. CDR3 coding DNA: TGCGCCAGCAGCCAAGGGGAAGTGGGGGGTACACACACAGATACGCAGTATTTT.

This chain uses TRBV5-1 with TRBJ1-4; possible D gene TRBD1, 6 bases. CDR1 and CDR2 (germline): SGHRS, YFSETQ. This CDR3 has 14 residues. V shed 1 base and J shed 5 bases, with 9 bases lying between them. CDR3 loop: CASSLSQGNEKLFF. The CDR3 bases are TGCGCCAGCAGCTTGAGTCAGGGGAATGAAAAACTGTTTTTT.